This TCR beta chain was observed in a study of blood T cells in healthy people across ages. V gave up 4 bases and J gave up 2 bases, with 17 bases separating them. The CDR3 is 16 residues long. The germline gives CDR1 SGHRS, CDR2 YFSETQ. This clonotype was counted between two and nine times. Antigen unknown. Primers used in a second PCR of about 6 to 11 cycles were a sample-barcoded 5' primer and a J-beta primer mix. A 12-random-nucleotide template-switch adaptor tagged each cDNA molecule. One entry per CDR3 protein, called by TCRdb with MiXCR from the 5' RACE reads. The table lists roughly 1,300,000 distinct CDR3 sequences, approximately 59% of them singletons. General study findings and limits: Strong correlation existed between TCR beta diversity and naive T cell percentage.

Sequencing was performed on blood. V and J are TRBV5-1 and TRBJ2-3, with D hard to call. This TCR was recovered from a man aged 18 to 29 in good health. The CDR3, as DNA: TGCGCCAGCAGCATTGCTCGCGGCTCCTACACAGATACGCAGTATTTT. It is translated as CASSIARGSYTDTQYF.